What follows are 4 T cell receptor beta chains derived from one specimen sequenced in a study of chemoradiotherapy in HPV16-positive cancers. Sequencing was performed with immunoSEQ multiplex PCR; in TCRdb, only in-frame clones are kept and a portion is missing. Of 17,000 or so clones listed, around 70% are singletons. The sample was tumor tissue, taken from a patient who underwent chemoradiotherapy. The receptors come from a human donor with HPV-associated anogenital cancer.

This chain links TRBV6-5 with TRBJ2-1; 7 bases line up with TRBD1. V shed 5 bases and J 8 bases; nucleotides not matched to a gene: 6. CDR3 length: 13 residues. From germline, CDR1 is MNHEY and CDR2 SVGAGI. CDR3 nucleotides: TGTGCCAGCAGTCAGCCCGGGACAGATGAGCAGTTCTTC. It yields the protein CASSQPGTDEQFF.

This chain uses TRBV4-2 with TRBJ1-5; tentatively, D is TRBD1 (5 bases). This CDR3 has 15 residues. V was clipped by 1 base and J by 2 bases, with 9 bases between them. CDR1 and CDR2 (germline): LGHNA, YNFKEQ. This CDR3 is CASSQVEGGNQPQHF. The CDR3 DNA is TGTGCCAGCAGCCAAGTGGAAGGGGGCAATCAGCCCCAGCATTTT.

This clone rates as medium-sized (0.01 to 0.1%). The CDR3 coding sequence is TGTGCCAGCAGCGTAGCCCCGGAGAACACTGAAGCTTTCTTT. It translates to CASSVAPENTEAFF. The chain links TRBV9 to TRBJ1-1, with unresolved D. The CDR3 extends over 14 amino acids. Germline CDR1 SGDLS, CDR2 YYNGEE. Trimming removed 0 bases at V and 1 base at J, with 7 bases between.

The chain uses TRBV6-5 and TRBJ1-4; D remains ambiguous. This CDR3 has 14 residues. Germline loops: CDR1 MNHEY, CDR2 SVGAGI. V lost 10 bases, J lost 6 bases, and 18 bases lay in between. In DNA form, the CDR3 reads TGTGCCACCAGGCTTGGCACGACCGATGAAAAACTGTTTTTT. Amino acids: CATRLGTTDEKLFF.